This T cell receptor (beta chain) was identified in a study of cytomegalovirus exposure and HLA in healthy donors. Study conclusions and caveats: A highly shared variant cluster was judged a likely technical artifact. Associated with HLA alleles at 0.05 false discovery rate in a later analysis were about 17,000 TCR beta sequences. Analysis was performed later, and it showed HLA-associated TCR beta chains to be more clonally expanded than equally common others. Differences between HLA loci emerged in a later analysis of TCR association rates, with DRB1 most and HLA-C fewest.

13 Jbeta primers and 60 Vbeta primers were used for the PCR. Method: immunoSEQ multiplex PCR; TCRdb's copy keeps in-frame clones and lacks some. This sample carries 150,000 to 200,000 clones, roughly 80% of them seen once, and the ten largest clones take 6.3%. Trimming took off 5 bases at V and 3 bases at J, with 14 bases between the two ends. There are 14 residues in the CDR3. Germline loops: CDR1 MDHEN, CDR2 SYDVKM. Concerning this clone: Its target is not known.

The sample was PBMCs. This sequence was found in a man between 35 and 55 years old in good health and CMV-seropositive. The rearrangement uses TRBV28 and TRBJ2-7, with D unclear. The CDR3 reads CASSEPLGGYEQYF. The CDR3 nucleotides are TGTGCCAGCAGTGAACCCTTAGGCGGCTACGAGCAGTACTTC.